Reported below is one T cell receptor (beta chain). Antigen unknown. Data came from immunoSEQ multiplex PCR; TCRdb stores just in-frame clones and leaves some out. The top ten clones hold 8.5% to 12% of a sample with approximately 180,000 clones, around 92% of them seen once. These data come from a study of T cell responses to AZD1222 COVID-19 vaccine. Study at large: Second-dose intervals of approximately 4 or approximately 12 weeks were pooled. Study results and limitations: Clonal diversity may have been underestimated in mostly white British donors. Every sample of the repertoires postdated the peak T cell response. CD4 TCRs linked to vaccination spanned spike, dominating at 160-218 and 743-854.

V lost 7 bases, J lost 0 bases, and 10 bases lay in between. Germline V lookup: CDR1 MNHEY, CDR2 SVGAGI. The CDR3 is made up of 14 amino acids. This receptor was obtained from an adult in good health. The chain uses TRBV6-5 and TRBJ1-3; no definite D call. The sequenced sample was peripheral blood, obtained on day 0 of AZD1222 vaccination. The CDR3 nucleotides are TGTGCCAGCAAACTGGGGATCTCTGGAAACACCATATATTTT. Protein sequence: CASKLGISGNTIYF.